A single sample is the source of the 3 T cell receptor beta chains below, sequenced in a study of OX40 agonist ivuxolimab in advanced cancers. Repertoires were generated with immunoSEQ multiplex PCR, while TCRdb's copy carries only in-frame clones and drops some. Of 11,000 to 15,000 clones listed, roughly 92% were seen once; the top ten hold 20% to 25%. Sequencing was performed on CD4+ or CD8+ T cells sorted from blood, taken in a trial of the OX40 agonist ivuxolimab. Source of these receptors: an adult with an advanced solid tumor such as melanoma, head and neck, liver or kidney cancer.

J is TRBJ1-5 and V is TRBV10-1, with D tentatively TRBD1 (5 bases). The CDR3 covers 16 residues. The V end lost 5 bases, the J end lost 3 bases, and 17 bases lay between the germline ends. The germline CDR1 and CDR2 sequences are WNHNN and SYGVQD (reference sequence). CDR3 nucleotide sequence: TGCGCCAGCAGTACGGGGACGAGGCGTCACAATCAGCCCCAGCATTTT. As protein: CASSTGTRRHNQPQHF.

This sequence joins TRBV19 and TRBJ1-1; D remains unclear. With 3 bases removed from V and 6 bases from J, the gap between germline ends came to 8 bases. The CDR3 spans 12 residues. Germline V CDR1 and CDR2: LNHDA, SQIVND (reference sequence). CDR3 in amino acids: CASSIAQAEAFF. CDR3 bases: TGTGCCAGTAGTATCGCCCAGGCTGAAGCTTTCTTT.

This chain links TRBV29-1 with TRBJ2-2; D is ambiguous. The germline gives CDR1 SQVTM, CDR2 ANQGSEA. CDR3 length: 12 amino acids. V was trimmed by 5 bases and J by 8 bases, leaving 12 bases between them. The CDR3 here is CSVYPTSGELFF. The DNA for the CDR3 is TGCAGCGTTTACCCGACGTCGGGGGAGCTGTTTTTT.